A selection of T cell receptor beta chains follows, all from one sample in a study of cytomegalovirus exposure and HLA in healthy donors. Here immunoSEQ multiplex PCR was the method, and the copy in TCRdb shows in-frame clones only, minus some. The sample holds 200,000 to 300,000 clones; roughly 86% are singletons and the top ten take 1% to 1.5%. The sequenced sample consisted of PBMCs. The receptors were sampled from a woman aged 30 to 39 in good health and CMV-seropositive. Each CDR3 is given with its conserved first and last residue. D genes are given only for firm matches. Clone size appears in some rows only: once, few, many, or a class for an expanded clone.

clone_size,v_call,cdr3_length,j_call,d_call,cdr3_aa,cdr3_nt
.,TRBV19,17,TRBJ2-1,.,CASARRWEFGSYNEQFF,TGTGCCAGCGCGCGGAGGTGGGAGTTTGGCTCCTACAATGAGCAGTTCTTC
.,TRBV25-1,14,TRBJ1-5,.,CASSGHGNNQPQHF,TGTGCCAGCAGTGGGCACGGGAATAATCAGCCCCAGCATTTT
.,TRBV5-1,15,TRBJ2-7,TRBD2,CASSLEREANYEQYF,TGCGCCAGCAGCTTGGAGCGGGAGGCAAACTACGAGCAGTACTTC
.,TRBV7-6,13,TRBJ1-2,.,CASSLQPSDGYTF,TGTGCCAGCAGCTTACAGCCGAGCGATGGCTACACCTTC
.,TRBV30,12,TRBJ2-5,TRBD1,CAWTNTGVTQYF,TGTGCCTGGACCAACACAGGGGTGACCCAGTACTTC
.,TRBV5-4,15,TRBJ2-1,TRBD2,CASSPGTSGDNEQFF,TGTGCCAGCAGCCCGGGGACTAGCGGGGACAATGAGCAGTTCTTC
few,TRBV19,13,TRBJ1-2,.,CASSIVARQNYTF,TGTGCCAGTAGTATAGTGGCCAGACAGAACTACACCTTC
.,TRBV11-3,14,TRBJ2-1,TRBD1,CASSPRTGDNEQFF,TGTGCCAGCAGCCCCAGGACAGGGGACAATGAGCAGTTCTTC
.,TRBV6-1,15,TRBJ2-7,.,CASSEWGGPNNEQYF,TGTGCCAGCAGTGAATGGGGGGGGCCAAATAACGAGCAGTACTTC
once,TRBV9,15,TRBJ1-1,.,CASSAWDTLGPEAFF,TGTGCCAGCAGCGCCTGGGACACCCTTGGGCCTGAAGCTTTCTTT
.,TRBV4-1,15,TRBJ1-1,.,CASSPRAGLNTEAFF,TGCGCCAGCAGCCCCCGGGCAGGGCTAAACACTGAAGCTTTCTTT
.,TRBV6-6,14,TRBJ2-1,.,CASGSTTGDNEQFF,TGTGCCAGCGGGTCGACGACCGGAGACAATGAGCAGTTCTTC
.,TRBV5-1,16,TRBJ2-2,.,CASSLYSLINTGELFF,TGCGCCAGCAGCTTGTATAGCCTAATAAACACCGGGGAGCTGTTTTTT
.,TRBV5-1,13,TRBJ2-1,TRBD1,CASSSTGWNEQFF,TGCGCCAGCAGCTCGACAGGGTGGAATGAGCAGTTCTTC
.,TRBV5-1,18,TRBJ2-5,TRBD2,CASTSNAGTSGSSETQYF,TGCGCCAGCACCTCCAACGCCGGGACTAGCGGGAGTTCGGAGACCCAGTACTTC
.,TRBV2,12,TRBJ1-3,.,CASGTGGNTIYF,TGTGCCAGCGGAACAGGGGGAAACACCATATATTTT
.,TRBV5-1,15,TRBJ1-1,.,CASSLTGGGRTEAFF,TGCGCCAGCAGCTTGACAGGTGGGGGGAGGACTGAAGCTTTCTTT
.,TRBV6-5,14,TRBJ1-2,TRBD1,CASSYGGGDYGYTF,TGTGCCAGCAGTTACGGAGGGGGCGACTATGGCTACACCTTC
.,TRBV4-1,11,TRBJ2-7,.,CASSQGHEQYF,TGCGCCAGCAGCCAAGGGCACGAGCAGTACTTC
.,TRBV7-2,19,TRBJ2-1,TRBD2,CASSLPGGTSGRATHEQFF,TGTGCCAGCAGCTTACCTGGGGGGACTAGCGGGAGGGCCACTCATGAGCAGTTCTTC
once,TRBV5-1,14,TRBJ2-1,.,CASSLGLDGNEQFF,TGCGCCAGCAGCTTGGGCCTAGATGGCAATGAGCAGTTCTTC
.,TRBV19,16,TRBJ2-7,TRBD1,CASSNQRDREPYEQYF,TGTGCCAGTAGTAATCAGCGGGACAGGGAACCCTACGAGCAGTACTTC
.,TRBV12-5,13,TRBJ1-1,.,CASGMDSYTEAFF,TGTGCTAGTGGTATGGACAGTTACACTGAAGCTTTCTTT
.,TRBV28,15,TRBJ2-7,.,CASSLPWTVSYEQYF,TGTGCCAGCAGTTTACCCTGGACAGTATCCTACGAGCAGTACTTC
few,TRBV15,16,TRBJ2-1,TRBD2,CATSRVGGRAYNEQFF,TGTGCCACCAGCAGAGTGGGCGGGAGGGCGTACAATGAGCAGTTCTTC
.,TRBV28,17,TRBJ1-3,.,CASSSSPLGRAGNTIYF,TGTGCCAGCAGTTCTTCTCCCCTTGGCAGGGCTGGAAACACCATATATTTT
.,TRBV9,17,TRBJ2-1,TRBD2,CASSVRPGLAGNNEQFF,TGTGCCAGCAGCGTTCGGCCGGGACTAGCGGGAAACAATGAGCAGTTCTTC
.,TRBV5-4,16,TRBJ2-3,.,CASSLLREASTDTQYF,TGTGCCAGCAGCTTGCTACGGGAAGCTAGCACAGATACGCAGTATTTT
.,TRBV28,14,TRBJ2-1,TRBD2,CASSLGLASNEQFF,TGTGCCAGCAGTCTAGGACTAGCGTCCAATGAGCAGTTCTTC
.,TRBV28,11,TRBJ2-7,.,CASSHSYEQYF,TGTGCCAGCAGCCATAGCTACGAGCAGTACTTC
.,TRBV7-9,13,TRBJ1-3,.,CASSRSWGNTIYF,TGTGCCAGCAGCCGGTCGTGGGGAAACACCATATATTTT
.,TRBV9,17,TRBJ1-2,.,CASSPSPNRAANYGYTF,TGTGCCAGCAGCCCAAGCCCCAACAGGGCTGCTAACTATGGCTACACCTTC
.,TRBV10-3,11,TRBJ2-7,TRBD1,CATRQGWEQYF,TGTGCCACCCGACAGGGGTGGGAGCAGTACTTC
.,TRBV30,13,TRBJ2-7,.,CAWSLDRSYEQYF,TGTGCCTGGAGTCTTGACAGGAGTTACGAGCAGTACTTC
.,TRBV27,15,TRBJ1-4,.,CASSLGSGVNEKLFF,TGTGCCAGCAGCCTAGGTTCCGGAGTGAATGAAAAACTGTTTTTT